This TCR beta chain originates from a study of blood T cell repertoires in COVID-19. Study-wide background: Sample material is recorded as cDNA or gDNA derived from T cells, B-cell-depleted T cells, or PBMCs.

Germline-derived CDR1 and CDR2 are LGHDT and YNNKEL (reference sequence). The J segment lost 4 bases and the V segment lost 2 bases, leaving 3 bases of the junction unmatched. This CDR3 comprises 15 residues. The age range of participants was about 18 to 89 years, with residence in under 25 US areas. In Cohort 3, a recovered donor had either two negative PCRs, clearance, or symptom resolution. Per the original methods: Estimation of nucleated cell counts relied on the amplification of reference gene primers. Assay: immunoSEQ multiplex PCR; the TCRdb copy retains only in-frame clones and omits some. D and trimming were read from the DNA, whereas the V and J calls and clone size are those reported in that table. The sample includes a few hundred thousand clones, approximately 90% of them seen just once.

The rearrangement uses TRBV3-1 (or the pseudogene TRBV3-2) and TRBJ2-1, with 9 nucleotides matching TRBD2. Sequencing was done on a sample of PBMCs or T cells enriched from blood (not recorded which). This receptor was obtained from a woman in her thirties or forties who had recovered from COVID-19. CDR3 in DNA: TGTGCCAGCAGCCAAAGGCGGGAGGGTTACAATGAGCAGTTCTTC. Protein: CASSQRREGYNEQFF.